The 14 T cell receptor beta chains below come from one sample, sequenced in a study of blood T cell repertoires in COVID-19. Profiled with immunoSEQ multiplex PCR; TCRdb holds only in-frame clones, not every one. Among about 170,000 clones listed, about 86% were seen once. The sequencing input was peripheral blood. The source of these receptors is a human donor with acute or convalescent COVID-19. The donor label of this sample is uncertain.

The chain uses TRBV2 and TRBJ1-1; 9 positions match TRBD1. Germline V CDR1 and CDR2: SNHLY, FYNNEI. V dropped 7 bases and J dropped 3; count of bases not matched to a gene: 9. This CDR3 spans 15 amino acids. CDR3 in amino acids: CASTPGTGRDTEAFF. In nucleotides, the CDR3 is TGTGCCAGCACCCCCGGGACAGGGCGCGACACTGAAGCTTTCTTT.

This sequence joins TRBV2 and TRBJ2-7; TRBD1 is a possible D gene (6 bases). Trimming removed 5 bases at V and 0 bases at J, with 14 bases between. Germline lookup yields CDR1 SNHLY and CDR2 FYNNEI. The CDR3 has 15 residues. This chain's CDR3 is CASSLQGWGSYEQYF. CDR3 coding DNA: TGTGCCAGCAGTTTACAGGGTTGGGGCTCCTACGAGCAGTACTTC.

The rearrangement links TRBV7-2 to TRBJ2-1; 11 bases are a match to TRBD2. The V gene's germline CDR1 is SGHTA and CDR2 FQGNSA. Germline trimming cut 3 bases from V and 1 base from J; bases unmatched to any gene: 5. The length of the CDR3 is 17 residues. CDR3: CASSFAGTSGSYNEQFF. The CDR3 region has the DNA TGTGCCAGCAGCTTCGCCGGGACTAGCGGATCCTACAATGAGCAGTTCTTC. Full variable domain (remainder filled in from reference TRBV7-2 and TRBJ2-1): GAGVSQSPSNKVTEKGKDVELRCDPISGHTALYWYRQSLGQGLEFLIYFQGNSAPDKSGLPSDRFSAERTGGSVSTLTIQRTQQEDSAVYLCASSFAGTSGSYNEQFFGPGTRLTVL.

The chain carries TRBV13 and TRBJ2-7; 9 bases map to TRBD2. The CDR3 length is 15 residues. In germline, CDR1 is PRHDT, CDR2 FYEKMQ (reference sequence). Losses at the gene ends were 5 bases for V and 7 bases for J; bases not matched to a gene: 12. The CDR3 DNA reads TGTGCCAGCAGCCCATTGGGCGGGAGGGAACGAGAGCAGTACTTC. Its translation is CASSPLGGREREQYF. Variable domain in full (rest from reference TRBV13 and TRBJ2-7): AAGVIQSPRHLIKEKRETATLKCYPIPRHDTVYWYQQGPGQDPQFLISFYEKMQSDKGSIPDRFSAQQFSDYHSELNMSSLELGDSALYFCASSPLGGREREQYFGPGTRLTVT.

The V gene is TRBV7-9, the J gene TRBJ2-3; D perhaps matches TRBD1 (6 bases). Germline V gives CDR1 SEHNR, CDR2 FQNEAQ (reference sequence). This CDR3 is built from 13 residues. V lost 7 bases, J lost 1 base, and 9 bases lay in between. For the CDR3, the DNA is TGTGCCAGCAACCGACAGGGCACAGATACGCAGTATTTT. As protein: CASNRQGTDTQYF. The full variable domain, its missing parts supplied by reference TRBV7-9 and TRBJ2-3, is DTGVSQNPRHKITKRGQNVTFRCDPISEHNRLYWYRQTLGQGPEFLTYFQNEAQLEKSRLLSDRFSAERPKGSFSTLEIQRTEQGDSAMYLCASNRQGTDTQYFGPGTRLTVL.

The gene calls are TRBV5-6 and TRBJ2-5; 7 bases fit TRBD2. The CDR3 length is 15 residues. Per germline, CDR1 SGHDT and CDR2 YYEEEE. The ends lost 1 base at V and 0 bases at J; junction bases unmatched: 3. The CDR3 DNA is TGTGCCAGCAGCTTGACGGGGGGTAACCAAGAGACCCAGTACTTC. As protein: CASSLTGGNQETQYF.

The chain uses TRBV7-3 and TRBJ2-3, with D perhaps TRBD2 (5 bases). The CDR3 consists of 15 residues. The V end was cut by 6 bases, the J end by 0 bases, with 13 bases between. CDR1 is SGHTA, CDR2 FQGTGA, per germline. The chain's CDR3 is CASSRGRGSTDTQYF. The CDR3, as DNA: TGTGCCAGCAGTAGAGGACGCGGGAGCACAGATACGCAGTATTTT.

The sample holds one count of this clone. The genes are TRBV5-6 and TRBJ1-2; weak D call: TRBD1 (5 bases). Germline assignment: CDR1 SGHDT and CDR2 YYEEEE. Trimming pared 4 bases from V and 0 bases from J, leaving 19 bases between. The length of the CDR3 is 17 residues. The CDR3 reads CASSLYGGVWTNYGYTF. Written as DNA, the CDR3 is TGTGCCAGCAGCCTCTACGGGGGAGTATGGACTAACTATGGCTACACCTTC.

The chain is built from TRBV6-1 and TRBJ1-1, with D possibly TRBD1 on 5 matching bases. Between the trimmed V and J ends, which lost 2 bases and 1 base, there was a span of 11 bases. The germline V gene has CDR1 MNHNS and CDR2 SASEGT. This CDR3 spans 15 amino acids. CDR3 region: CASSERGNGNTEAFF. The DNA of the CDR3 is TGTGCCAGCAGTGAAAGGGGCAACGGGAACACTGAAGCTTTCTTT.

The chain recombines TRBV2 with TRBJ2-3, with 9 nucleotides matching TRBD1. The CDR3 length is 15 residues. In germline, CDR1 is SNHLY, CDR2 FYNNEI. The trim removed 6 bases at V and 0 bases at J, leaving 4 bases unmatched. CDR3 nucleotide sequence: TGTGCCAGCAGCAGGGACAGGGAGAGCACAGATACGCAGTATTTT. Its translation: CASSRDRESTDTQYF.

The chain has TRBV27 and TRBJ2-1; 8 bases line up with TRBD2. The germline CDR1 and CDR2 sequences are MNHEY and SMNVEV (reference sequence). This CDR3 is built from 16 residues. J gave up 5 bases and V 0 bases, and 6 bases lay outside the gene matches. CDR3 DNA sequence: TGTGCCAGCAGTTTATCGGCGCGGGGGGACCACAATGAGCAGTTCTTC. As protein: CASSLSARGDHNEQFF.

Only a few counts were recorded for this clone. This sequence joins TRBV21-1 and TRBJ2-7; the listed D gene, TRBD2, was not tested against the DNA. TRBV21-1 is a pseudogene segment. The CDR3 extends over 12 amino acids. CDR3: CASSPTCHEQYF. The CDR3 nucleotides read TGTGCCAGCAGCCCTACGTGCCACGAGCAGTACTTC.

The chain joins TRBV6-5 to TRBJ1-1; 7 positions match TRBD1. The CDR3 runs to 14 residues. After removal of 2 bases from V and 11 bases from J, the junction contained 11 bases not matched to a gene. The germline V gene encodes CDR1 MNHEY and CDR2 SVGAGI. The CDR3 loop is CASSYDGTAVLAFF. The CDR3 bases are TGTGCCAGCAGTTACGACGGGACAGCCGTATTGGCTTTCTTT.

The chain uses TRBV30 and TRBJ2-5; TRBD2 matches at 10 bases. The CDR3 consists of 15 residues. The trim removed 2 bases at V and 4 bases at J, leaving 7 bases unmatched. In germline, CDR1 is GTSNPN, CDR2 SVGIG (reference sequence). The CDR3 protein is CAWSISGGPGETQYF. Written as DNA, the CDR3 is TGTGCCTGGAGTATTAGCGGGGGGCCCGGAGAGACCCAGTACTTC.